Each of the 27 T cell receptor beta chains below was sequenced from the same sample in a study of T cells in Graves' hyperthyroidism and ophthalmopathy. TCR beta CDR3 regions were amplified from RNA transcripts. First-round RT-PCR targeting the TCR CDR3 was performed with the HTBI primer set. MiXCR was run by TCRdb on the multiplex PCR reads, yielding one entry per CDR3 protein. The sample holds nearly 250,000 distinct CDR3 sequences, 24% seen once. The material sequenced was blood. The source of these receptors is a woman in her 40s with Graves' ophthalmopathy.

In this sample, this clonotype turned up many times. This CDR3 is CASREGLEGYEQYF. The CDR3 DNA is TGTGCCAGCAGGGAAGGACTAGAGGGGTACGAGCAGTACTTC. The chain uses TRBV12-3 or TRBV12-4 and TRBJ2-7, with 7 bases fitting TRBD2. V was clipped by 6 bases and J by 4 bases; unmatched bases: 9. CDR3 size: 14 residues.

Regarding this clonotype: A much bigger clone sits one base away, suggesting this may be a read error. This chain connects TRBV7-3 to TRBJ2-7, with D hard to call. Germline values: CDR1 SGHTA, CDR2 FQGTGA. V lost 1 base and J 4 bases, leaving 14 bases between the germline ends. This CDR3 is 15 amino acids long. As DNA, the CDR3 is TGTGCCAGCAGCTTAAAACCCCCTTCGTGGTACGAGCAGTACTTC. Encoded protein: CASSLKPPSWYEQYF. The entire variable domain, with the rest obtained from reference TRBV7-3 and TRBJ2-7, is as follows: GAGVSQTPSNKVTEKGKYVELRCDPISGHTALYWYRQSLGQGPEFLIYFQGTGAADDSGLPNDRFFAVRPEGSVSTLKIQRTERGDSAVYLCASSLKPPSWYEQYFGPGTRLTVT.

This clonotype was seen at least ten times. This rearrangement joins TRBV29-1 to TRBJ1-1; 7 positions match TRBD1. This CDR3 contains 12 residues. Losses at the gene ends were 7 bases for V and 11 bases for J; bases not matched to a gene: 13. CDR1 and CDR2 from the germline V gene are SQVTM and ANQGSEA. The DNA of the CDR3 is TGCAGCGCTCGGACAGGAGAGGTCATGGCTTTCTTT. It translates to CSARTGEVMAFF.

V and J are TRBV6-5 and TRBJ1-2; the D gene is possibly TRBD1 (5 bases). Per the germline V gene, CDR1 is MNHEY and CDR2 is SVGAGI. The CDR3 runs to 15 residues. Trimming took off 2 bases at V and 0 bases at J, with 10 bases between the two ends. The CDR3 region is CASSYEWGTNYGYTF. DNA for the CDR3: TGTGCCAGCAGTTACGAGTGGGGGACTAACTATGGCTACACCTTC.

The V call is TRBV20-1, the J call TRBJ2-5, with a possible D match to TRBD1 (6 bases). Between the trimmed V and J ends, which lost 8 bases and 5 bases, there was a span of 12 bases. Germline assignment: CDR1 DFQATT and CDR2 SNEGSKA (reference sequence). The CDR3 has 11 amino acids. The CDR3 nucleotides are TGCAGTCAATACAGGGTGGAGACCCAGTACTTC. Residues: CSQYRVETQYF.

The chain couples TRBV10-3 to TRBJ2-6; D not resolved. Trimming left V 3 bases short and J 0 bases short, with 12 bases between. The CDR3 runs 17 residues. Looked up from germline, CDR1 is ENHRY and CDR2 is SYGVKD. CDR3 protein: CAISDRHSDSGANVLTF. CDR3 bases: TGTGCCATCAGTGATCGGCACTCTGACTCTGGGGCCAACGTCCTGACTTTC.

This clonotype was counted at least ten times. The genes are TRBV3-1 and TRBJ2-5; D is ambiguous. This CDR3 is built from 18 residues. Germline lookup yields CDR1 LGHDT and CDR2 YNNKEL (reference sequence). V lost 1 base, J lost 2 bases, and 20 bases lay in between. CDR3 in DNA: TGTGCCAGCAGCCAAGGTCTGACACGGGCCGCCCTACAAGAGACCCAGTACTTC. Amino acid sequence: CASSQGLTRAALQETQYF.

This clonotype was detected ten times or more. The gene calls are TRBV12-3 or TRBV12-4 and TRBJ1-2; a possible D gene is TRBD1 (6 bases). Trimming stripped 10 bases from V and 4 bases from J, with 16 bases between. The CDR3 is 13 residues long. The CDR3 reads CATIGGRGYGYTF. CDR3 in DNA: TGTGCCACCATTGGGGGCCGGGGCTATGGCTACACCTTC.

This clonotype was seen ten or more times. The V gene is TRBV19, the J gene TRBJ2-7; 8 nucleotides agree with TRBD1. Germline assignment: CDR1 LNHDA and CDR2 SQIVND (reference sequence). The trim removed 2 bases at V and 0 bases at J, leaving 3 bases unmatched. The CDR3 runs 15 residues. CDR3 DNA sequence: TGTGCCAGTAGTATAATGCAGGGGGCCTCCTACGAGCAGTACTTC. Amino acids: CASSIMQGASYEQYF.

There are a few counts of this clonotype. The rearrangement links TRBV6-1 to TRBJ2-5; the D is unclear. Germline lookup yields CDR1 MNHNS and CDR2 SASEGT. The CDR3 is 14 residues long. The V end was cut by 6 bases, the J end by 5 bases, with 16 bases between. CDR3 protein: CASRARSYRETQYF. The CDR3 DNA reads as TGTGCCAGCAGAGCAAGGTCCTACCGGGAGACCCAGTACTTC.

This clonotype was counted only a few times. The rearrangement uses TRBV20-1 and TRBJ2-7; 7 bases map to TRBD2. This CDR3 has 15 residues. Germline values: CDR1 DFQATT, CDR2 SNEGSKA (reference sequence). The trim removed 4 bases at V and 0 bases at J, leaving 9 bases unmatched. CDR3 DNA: TGCAGTGCTACGATTAGCGGGCTAAGCTCCTACGAGCAGTACTTC. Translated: CSATISGLSSYEQYF.

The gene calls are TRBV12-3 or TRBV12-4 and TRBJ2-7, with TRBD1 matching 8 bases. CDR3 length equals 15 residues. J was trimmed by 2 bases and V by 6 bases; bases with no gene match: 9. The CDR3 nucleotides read TGTGCCAGCAGCCGGGACAGGCGAACCACCTACGAGCAGTACTTC. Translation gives CASSRDRRTTYEQYF.

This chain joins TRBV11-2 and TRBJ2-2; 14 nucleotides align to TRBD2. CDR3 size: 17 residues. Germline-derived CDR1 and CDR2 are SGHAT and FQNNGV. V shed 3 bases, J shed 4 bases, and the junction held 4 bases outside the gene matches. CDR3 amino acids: CASSLTSGRAGTGELFF. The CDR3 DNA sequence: TGTGCCAGCAGCTTGACTAGCGGGAGGGCCGGCACCGGGGAGCTGTTTTTT.

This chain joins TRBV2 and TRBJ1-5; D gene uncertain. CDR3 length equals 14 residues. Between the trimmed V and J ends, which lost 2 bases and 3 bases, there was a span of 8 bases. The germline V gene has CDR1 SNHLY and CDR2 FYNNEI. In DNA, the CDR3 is TGTGCCAGCAGTGAACGGGCGATCAATCAGCCCCAGCATTTT. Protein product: CASSERAINQPQHF.

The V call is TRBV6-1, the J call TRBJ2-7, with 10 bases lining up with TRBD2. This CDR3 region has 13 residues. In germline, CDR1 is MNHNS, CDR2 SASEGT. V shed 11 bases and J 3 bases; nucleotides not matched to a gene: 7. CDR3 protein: CAGRTSGNYEQYF. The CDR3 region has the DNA TGTGCCGGTAGGACTAGCGGTAACTACGAGCAGTACTTC.

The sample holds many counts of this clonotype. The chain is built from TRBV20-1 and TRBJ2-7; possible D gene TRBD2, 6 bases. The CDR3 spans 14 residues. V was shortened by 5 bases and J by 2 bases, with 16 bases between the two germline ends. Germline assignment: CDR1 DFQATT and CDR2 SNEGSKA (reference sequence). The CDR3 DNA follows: TGCAGTGCTCGCCCCCTAGCGCGCCCCTACGAGCAGTACTTC. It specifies CSARPLARPYEQYF.

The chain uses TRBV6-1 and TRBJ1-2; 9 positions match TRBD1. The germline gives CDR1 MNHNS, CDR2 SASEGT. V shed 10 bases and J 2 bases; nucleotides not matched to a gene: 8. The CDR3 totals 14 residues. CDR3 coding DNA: TGTGCCATCAGGGACGACAGGGGGAACTATGGCTACACCTTC. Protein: CAIRDDRGNYGYTF.

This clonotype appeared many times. CDR3 residues: CASSYLSDRAYEQYF. The DNA for the CDR3 is TGTGCCAGCAGTTATCTTTCGGACAGGGCCTACGAGCAGTACTTC. The chain links TRBV6-2 or TRBV6-3 to TRBJ2-7, with 8 bases that match TRBD1. Unmatched junction bases numbered 6, after V lost 3 bases and J lost 2 bases. The CDR3 runs 15 residues. Looked up from germline, CDR1 is MNHEY and CDR2 is SVGEGT.

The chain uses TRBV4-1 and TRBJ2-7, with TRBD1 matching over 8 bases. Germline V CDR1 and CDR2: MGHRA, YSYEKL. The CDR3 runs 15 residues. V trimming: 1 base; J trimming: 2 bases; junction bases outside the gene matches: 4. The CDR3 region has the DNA TGCGCCAGCAGCCAAGCGGGGACAGGACCCTACGAGCAGTACTTC. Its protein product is CASSQAGTGPYEQYF.

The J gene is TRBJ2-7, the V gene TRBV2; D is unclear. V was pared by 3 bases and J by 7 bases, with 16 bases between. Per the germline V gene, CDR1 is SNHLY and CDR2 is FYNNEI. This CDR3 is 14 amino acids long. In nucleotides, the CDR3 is TGTGCCAGCAGTGACTTTCAGGAGACAAGGGAGCAGTACTTC. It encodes CASSDFQETREQYF.

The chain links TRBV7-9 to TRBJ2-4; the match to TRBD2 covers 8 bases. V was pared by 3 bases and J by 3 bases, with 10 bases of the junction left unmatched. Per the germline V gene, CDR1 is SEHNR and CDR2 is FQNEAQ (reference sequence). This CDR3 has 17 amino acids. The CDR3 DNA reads TGTGCCAGCAGCTTCTCAGACGGGACTAGTATCAAAAACATTCAGTACTTC. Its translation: CASSFSDGTSIKNIQYF.

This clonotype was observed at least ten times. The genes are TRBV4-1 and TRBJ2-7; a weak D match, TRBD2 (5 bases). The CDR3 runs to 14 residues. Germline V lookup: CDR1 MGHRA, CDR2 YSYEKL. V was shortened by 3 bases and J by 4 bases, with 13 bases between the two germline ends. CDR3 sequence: CASSQEVAAYEQYF. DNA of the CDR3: TGCGCCAGCAGCCAGGAGGTAGCCGCGTACGAGCAGTACTTC.

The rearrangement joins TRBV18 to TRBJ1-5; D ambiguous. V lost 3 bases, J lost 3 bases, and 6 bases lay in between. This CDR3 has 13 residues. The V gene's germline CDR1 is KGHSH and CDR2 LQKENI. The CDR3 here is CASSPDLNQPQHF. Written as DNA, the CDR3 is TGTGCCAGCTCACCCGACCTCAATCAGCCCCAGCATTTT.

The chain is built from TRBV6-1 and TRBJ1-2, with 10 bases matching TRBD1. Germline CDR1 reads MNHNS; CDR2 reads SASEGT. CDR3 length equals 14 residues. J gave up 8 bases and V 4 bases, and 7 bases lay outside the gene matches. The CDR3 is CASSVQGQGPGYTF. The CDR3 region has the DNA TGTGCCAGCAGTGTCCAGGGACAGGGGCCCGGCTACACCTTC.

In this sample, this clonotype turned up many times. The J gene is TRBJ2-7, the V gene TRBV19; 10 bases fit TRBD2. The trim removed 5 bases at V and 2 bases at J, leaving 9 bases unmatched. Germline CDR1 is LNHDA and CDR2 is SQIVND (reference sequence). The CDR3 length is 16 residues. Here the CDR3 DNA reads TGTGCCAGTAGTTTCCTACCGGGACTAGCGACCTACGAGCAGTACTTC. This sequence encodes CASSFLPGLATYEQYF. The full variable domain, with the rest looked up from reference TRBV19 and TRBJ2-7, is DGGITQSPKYLFRKEGQNVTLSCEQNLNHDAMYWYRQDPGQGLRLIYYSQIVNDFQKGDIAEGYSVSREKKESFPLTVTSAQKNPTAFYLCASSFLPGLATYEQYFGPGTRLTVT.

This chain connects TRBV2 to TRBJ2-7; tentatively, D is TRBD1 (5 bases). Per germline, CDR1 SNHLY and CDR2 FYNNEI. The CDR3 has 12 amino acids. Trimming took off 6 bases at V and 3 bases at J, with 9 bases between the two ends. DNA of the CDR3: TGTGCCAGCAGGTTAGGGGTCTACGAGCAGTACTTC. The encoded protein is CASRLGVYEQYF.

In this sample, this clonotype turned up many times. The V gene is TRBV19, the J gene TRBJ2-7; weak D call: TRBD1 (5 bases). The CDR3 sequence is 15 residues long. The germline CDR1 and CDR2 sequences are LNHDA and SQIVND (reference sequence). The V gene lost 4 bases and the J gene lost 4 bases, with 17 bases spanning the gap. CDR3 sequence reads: CASSTQGSVGYEQYF. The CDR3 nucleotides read TGTGCCAGTAGTACCCAGGGCAGTGTTGGATACGAGCAGTACTTC.